The 10 T cell receptor beta chains below were found in one sample sequenced in a study of CD8 T cells in ankylosing spondylitis. TCRdb reprocessed the 5' RACE reads with MiXCR, giving one entry per CDR3 protein. The sample holds around 340,000 distinct CDR3 sequences, about 20% seen once. Sequencing used blood, either unsorted or a sorted T cell fraction (not recorded which). These receptors all stem from a male donor with ankylosing spondylitis or in good health (not recorded which).

The chain employs TRBV12-3 or TRBV12-4 and TRBJ2-7; D gene unclear. There are 13 residues in the CDR3. V shed 0 bases and J shed 2 bases, with 5 bases lying between them. In DNA, the CDR3 is TGTGCCAGCAGTTTAGCGCAACCCTACGAGCAGTACTTC. It is translated as CASSLAQPYEQYF.

CDR3 protein: CASSSLGGGTGELFF. CDR3 DNA sequence: TGTGCCAGCAGTTCTCTAGGGGGAGGAACCGGGGAGCTGTTTTTT. The chain couples TRBV27 to TRBJ2-2; D might be TRBD1 or TRBD2, each matching 6 bases. This CDR3 region has 15 residues. Per germline, CDR1 MNHEY and CDR2 SMNVEV (reference sequence). Trimming cost V 4 bases and J 5 bases, with 14 bases left between them.

This chain links TRBV5-1 with TRBJ2-2, with a tentative D call TRBD1 (6 bases). V was cut by 4 bases and J by 0 bases, with 16 bases left in between. The CDR3 extends over 17 amino acids. Germline assignment: CDR1 SGHRS and CDR2 YFSETQ. Written as DNA, the CDR3 is TGCGCCAGCAGCCCCCGGGACACGGAAACGAACACCGGGGAGCTGTTTTTT. Its translation is CASSPRDTETNTGELFF.

CDR3 in DNA: TGTGCCTGGAGTGAAGGGACAGGGGGCGCGGAGACCCAGTACTTC. Translated, it gives CAWSEGTGGAETQYF. The gene calls are TRBV30 and TRBJ2-5, with TRBD1 matching 12 bases. The J segment lost 5 bases and the V segment lost 1 base, leaving 5 bases of the junction unmatched. CDR1 and CDR2 (germline): GTSNPN, SVGIG (reference sequence). The CDR3 has 15 amino acids.

The chain employs TRBV3-1 and TRBJ2-5; D call uncertain. This CDR3 is 17 amino acids long. The germline CDR1 and CDR2 sequences are LGHDT and YNNKEL (reference sequence). Trimming took off 3 bases at V and 3 bases at J, with 20 bases between the two ends. The CDR3 protein is CASSHPRRVLSEETQYF. For the CDR3, the DNA is TGTGCCAGCAGCCATCCGAGGAGAGTTTTGAGTGAAGAGACCCAGTACTTC.

This clonotype was counted a few times. The chain carries TRBV12-3 or TRBV12-4 and TRBJ2-2; TRBD1 is a possible D gene (5 bases). V lost 5 bases, J lost 3 bases, and 13 bases lay in between. This CDR3 is built from 15 residues. The CDR3, as DNA: TGTGCCAGCAGTCTCAGGGCGGATTACACCGGGGAGCTGTTTTTT. It encodes CASSLRADYTGELFF.

This clonotype showed up just a few times. The chain employs TRBV12-3 or TRBV12-4 and TRBJ2-7; a weak D match, TRBD2 (7 bases). There are 12 residues in the CDR3. Trimming stripped 8 bases from V and 5 bases from J, with 13 bases between. This CDR3 reads CASRSGGHEQYF. In DNA, the CDR3 is TGTGCCAGCCGCTCGGGGGGCCACGAGCAGTACTTC.

This clonotype has more than one count but fewer than ten. This chain connects TRBV9 to TRBJ2-7, with 9 bases identical to TRBD1. This CDR3 region has 14 residues. V shed 0 bases, J shed 6 bases, and the junction held 4 bases outside the gene matches. Germline-derived CDR1 and CDR2 are SGDLS and YYNGEE. CDR3 sequence: CASSVGTGVPEQYF. CDR3 DNA: TGTGCCAGCAGCGTAGGGACAGGGGTTCCCGAGCAGTACTTC.

The V gene is TRBV2, the J gene TRBJ2-7; 8 nucleotides line up with TRBD1. V was pared by 2 bases and J by 7 bases, with 10 bases of the junction left unmatched. This CDR3 is 15 amino acids long. Germline CDR1 SNHLY, CDR2 FYNNEI. The CDR3 sequence is CASSETGTGLWEQYF. CDR3 DNA sequence: TGTGCCAGCAGTGAAACCGGGACAGGACTTTGGGAGCAGTACTTC.

The V and J genes are TRBV13 and TRBJ2-3; 8 bases fit TRBD2. Germline V gene lookup returns CDR1 PRHDT and CDR2 FYEKMQ (reference sequence). V trimming: 5 bases; J trimming: 4 bases; junction bases outside the gene matches: 17. The CDR3 consists of 18 residues. CDR3 DNA: TGTGCCAGCAGCCCCTCCTGGGCTAGCGGGTGGGAGGCAGATACGCAGTATTTT. Its protein product is CASSPSWASGWEADTQYF.